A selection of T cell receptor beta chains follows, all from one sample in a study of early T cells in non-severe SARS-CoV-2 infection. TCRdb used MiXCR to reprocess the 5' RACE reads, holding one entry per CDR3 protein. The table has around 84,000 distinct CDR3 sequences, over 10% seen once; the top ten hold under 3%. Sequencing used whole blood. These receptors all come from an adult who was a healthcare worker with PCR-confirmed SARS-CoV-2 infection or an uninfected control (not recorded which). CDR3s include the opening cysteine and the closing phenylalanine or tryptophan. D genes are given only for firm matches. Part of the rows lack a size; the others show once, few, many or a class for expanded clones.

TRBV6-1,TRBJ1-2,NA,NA,TGTGCCAGCATCGCCGGGGCAGGCCAGCTGTATGGCTACACCTTC,CASIAGAGQLYGYTF
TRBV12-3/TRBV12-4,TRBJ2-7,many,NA,TGTGCCAGCAGTGGTAACACCGCGTACGAGCAGTACTTC,CASSGNTAYEQYF
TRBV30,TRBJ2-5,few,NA,TGTGCCTGGAGTACAGAGACCCAGTACTTC,CAWSTETQYF
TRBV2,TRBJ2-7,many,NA,TGTGCCAGCAGTCCAGGACAGAGCGCTTGGGAGCAGTACTTC,CASSPGQSAWEQYF
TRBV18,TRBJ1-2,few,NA,TGTGCCAGCTCAGTTCTGGGGCCCGACTATGGCTACACCTTC,CASSVLGPDYGYTF
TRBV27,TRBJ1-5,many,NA,TGTGCCAGCACCCCGCAGGGCGGACAGCCCCAGCATTTT,CASTPQGGQPQHF
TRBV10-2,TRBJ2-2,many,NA,TGCGCCAGCAGTGGGCGGGGCACCACCGGGGAGCTGTTTTTT,CASSGRGTTGELFF
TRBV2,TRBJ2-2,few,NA,TGTGTCAGCAGTGGGGGTGAAGTGAGTCCCGGGGAGCTGTTTTTT,CVSSGGEVSPGELFF
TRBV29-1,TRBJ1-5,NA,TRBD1,TGCAGCGTTGGGACAGGGAGGGATCAGCCCCAGCATTTT,CSVGTGRDQPQHF
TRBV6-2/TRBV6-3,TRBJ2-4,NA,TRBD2,TGTGCCAGCAGAGAAGGCCTATGGGAGGGCGTTCCTTGGTTC,CASREGLWEGVPWF
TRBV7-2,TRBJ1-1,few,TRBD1,TGTGCCAGCAGCTTAGGGTCCAGGAGGTGGGACAGGGACACTGAAGCTTTCTTT,CASSLGSRRWDRDTEAFF
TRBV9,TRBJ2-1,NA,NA,TGTGCCAGCAGCATGTTAGCAGAACCGATCTACAATGAGCAGTTCTTC,CASSMLAEPIYNEQFF
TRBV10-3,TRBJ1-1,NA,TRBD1,TGTGCCAACCGACAGGGGGTGAGGACTGAAGCTTTCTTT,CANRQGVRTEAFF
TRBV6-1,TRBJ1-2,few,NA,TGTGCCAGCAATCCTGGCACAAATGCTAACTATGGCTACACCTTC,CASNPGTNANYGYTF
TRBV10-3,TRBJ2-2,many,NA,TGTGCCATCAGTGGATCGGCGGGGATGAACACCGGGGAGCTGTTTTTT,CAISGSAGMNTGELFF
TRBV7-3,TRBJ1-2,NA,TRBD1,TGTGCCAGCAGCTTAGGGCTTCAGGACAGGCTTGATGGCTACACCTTC,CASSLGLQDRLDGYTF
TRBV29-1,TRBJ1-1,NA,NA,TGCAGCGTTGAAGATGCCGGGCTCAACACTGAAGCTTTCTTT,CSVEDAGLNTEAFF
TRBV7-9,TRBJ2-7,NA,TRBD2,TGTGCCAGCAGGTCAACGGGGGGGGACGAAGTCGAGCAGTACTTC,CASRSTGGDEVEQYF
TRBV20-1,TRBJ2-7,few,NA,TGCAGTGCTAGAATAGGAGAGACAGGCCTGTACGAGCAGTACTTC,CSARIGETGLYEQYF
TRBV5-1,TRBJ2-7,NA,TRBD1,TGCGCCAGCAGCTCGACAGGGGCCGTCGAGCAGTACTTC,CASSSTGAVEQYF